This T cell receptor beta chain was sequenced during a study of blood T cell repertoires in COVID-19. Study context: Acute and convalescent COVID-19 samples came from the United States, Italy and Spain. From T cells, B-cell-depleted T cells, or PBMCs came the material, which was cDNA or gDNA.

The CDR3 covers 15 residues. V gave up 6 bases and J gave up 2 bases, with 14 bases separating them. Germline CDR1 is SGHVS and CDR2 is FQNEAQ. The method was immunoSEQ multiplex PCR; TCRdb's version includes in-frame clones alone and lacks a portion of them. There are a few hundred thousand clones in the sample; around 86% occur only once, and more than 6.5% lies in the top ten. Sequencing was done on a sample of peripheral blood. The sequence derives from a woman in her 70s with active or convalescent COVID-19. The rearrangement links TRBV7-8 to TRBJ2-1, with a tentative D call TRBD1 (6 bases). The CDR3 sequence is CASRTQQGTYNEQFF. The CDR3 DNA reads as TGTGCCAGCAGAACGCAGCAGGGGACCTACAATGAGCAGTTCTTC.